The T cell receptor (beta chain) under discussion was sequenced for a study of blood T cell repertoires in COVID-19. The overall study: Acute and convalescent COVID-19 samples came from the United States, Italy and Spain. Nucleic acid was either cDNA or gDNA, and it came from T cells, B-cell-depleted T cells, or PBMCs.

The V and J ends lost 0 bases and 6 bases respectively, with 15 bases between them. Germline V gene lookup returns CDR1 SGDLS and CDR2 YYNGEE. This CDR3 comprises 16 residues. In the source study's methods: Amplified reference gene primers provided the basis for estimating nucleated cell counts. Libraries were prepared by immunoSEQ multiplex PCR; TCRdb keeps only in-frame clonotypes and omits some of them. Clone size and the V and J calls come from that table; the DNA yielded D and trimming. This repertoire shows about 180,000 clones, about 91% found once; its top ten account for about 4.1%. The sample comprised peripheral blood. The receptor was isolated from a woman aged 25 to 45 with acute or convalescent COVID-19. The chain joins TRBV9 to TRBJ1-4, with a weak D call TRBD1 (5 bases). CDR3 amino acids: CASSVAPRGGDEKLFF. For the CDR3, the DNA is TGTGCCAGCAGCGTAGCCCCTCGGGGAGGGGATGAAAAACTGTTTTTT.